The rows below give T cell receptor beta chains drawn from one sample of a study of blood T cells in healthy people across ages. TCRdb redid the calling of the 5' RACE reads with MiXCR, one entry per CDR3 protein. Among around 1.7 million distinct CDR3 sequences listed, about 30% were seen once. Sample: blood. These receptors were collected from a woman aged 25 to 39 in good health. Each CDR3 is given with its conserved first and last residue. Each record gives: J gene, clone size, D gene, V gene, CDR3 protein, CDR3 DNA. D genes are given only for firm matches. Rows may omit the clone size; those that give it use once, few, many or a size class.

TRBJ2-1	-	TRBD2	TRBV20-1	CSTSIPSGNPNEQFF	TGCAGTACTAGTATTCCCAGCGGGAACCCCAATGAGCAGTTCTTC
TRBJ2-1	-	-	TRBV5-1	CASSLSGQEWFF	TGCGCCAGCAGCTTGTCCGGGCAGGAGTGGTTCTTC
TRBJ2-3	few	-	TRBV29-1	CSVKGRLSTDTQYF	TGCAGCGTCAAGGGACGCCTTAGCACAGATACGCAGTATTTT
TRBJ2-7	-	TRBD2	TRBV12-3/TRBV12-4	CAGSLGLDPYEQYF	TGTGCCGGCAGTTTAGGACTAGACCCCTACGAGCAGTACTTC
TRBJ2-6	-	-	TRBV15	CATSRERPGHSSGANVLTF	TGTGCCACCAGCAGAGAGCGTCCGGGACACTCTTCTGGGGCCAACGTCCTGACTTTC
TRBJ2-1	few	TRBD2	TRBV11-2	CASSLDKRGGIEQFF	TGTGCCAGCAGCTTAGACAAGCGGGGGGGCATTGAGCAGTTCTTC
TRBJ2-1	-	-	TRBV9	CASSFRGGGGNEQFF	TGTGCCAGCAGTTTCAGGGGAGGTGGGGGTAATGAGCAGTTCTTC
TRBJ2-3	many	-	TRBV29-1	CSGGGGGTDTQYF	TGCAGCGGTGGTGGCGGTGGTACAGATACGCAGTATTTT
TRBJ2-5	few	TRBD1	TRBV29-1	CSVPGTVDRKTLYF	TGCAGCGTTCCCGGGACAGTGGACAGAAAGACCCTGTACTTC
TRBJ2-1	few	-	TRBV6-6	CASSPMRGSSADEQFF	TGTGCCAGCTCTCCAATGCGAGGGTCGTCCGCGGATGAGCAGTTCTTC
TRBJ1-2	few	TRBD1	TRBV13	CASSLGQGRGGGYTF	TGTGCCAGCAGCCTTGGACAGGGGAGGGGTGGTGGCTACACCTTC
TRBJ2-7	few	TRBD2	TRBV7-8	CASLPREAPDEQYF	TGTGCCAGCCTTCCTCGGGAGGCCCCGGACGAGCAGTACTTC
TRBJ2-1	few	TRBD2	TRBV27	CASSLYGGGLGNEQFF	TGTGCCAGCAGTTTATACGGGGGGGGGCTTGGCAATGAGCAGTTCTTC
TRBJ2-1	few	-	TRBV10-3	CAISERSQLNEQFF	TGTGCCATCAGTGAGAGGTCTCAACTCAATGAGCAGTTCTTC
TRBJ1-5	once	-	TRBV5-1	CASSLVPTGDTIEQPQHF	TGCGCCAGCAGCTTGGTCCCCACCGGGGACACCATAGAACAGCCCCAGCATTTT
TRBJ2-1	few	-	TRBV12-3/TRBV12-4	CASSPAWLAEGDEQFF	TGTGCCAGCAGTCCAGCCTGGTTGGCCGAGGGGGATGAGCAGTTCTTC
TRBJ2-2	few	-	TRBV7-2	CASSLAGLPKGTGELFF	TGTGCCAGCAGCTTAGCCGGACTCCCCAAGGGTACCGGGGAGCTGTTTTTT
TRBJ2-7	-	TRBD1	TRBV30	CAWSSGTGGHGQYF	TGTGCCTGGAGTTCCGGGACAGGGGGCCACGGGCAGTACTTC
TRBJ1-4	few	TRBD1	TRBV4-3	CASSQDRTGTGVREKLFF	TGCGCCAGCAGCCAGGATCGAACCGGGACAGGGGTCCGTGAAAAACTGTTTTTT
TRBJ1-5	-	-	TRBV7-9	CASRTHQPQHF	TGTGCCAGCAGGACCCATCAGCCCCAGCATTTT
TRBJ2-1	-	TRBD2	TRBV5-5	CASSFTSVYEQFF	TGTGCCAGCAGCTTTACTAGCGTCTACGAGCAGTTCTTC
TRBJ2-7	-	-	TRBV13	CASSFSRAEQYF	TGTGCCAGCAGCTTCTCCAGGGCCGAGCAGTACTTC
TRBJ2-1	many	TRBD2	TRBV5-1	CASSLASGGDNEQFF	TGCGCCAGCAGCTTGGCTAGCGGGGGGGACAATGAGCAGTTCTTC
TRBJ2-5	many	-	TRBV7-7	CASSWAGSQETQYF	TGTGCCAGCAGCTGGGCCGGGAGCCAAGAGACCCAGTACTTC
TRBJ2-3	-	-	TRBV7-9	CASSLGTAGRSDTQYF	TGTGCCAGCAGCTTAGGGACGGCAGGGCGGTCAGATACGCAGTATTTT
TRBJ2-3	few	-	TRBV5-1	CASSRGYPDTQYF	TGCGCCAGCAGCCGGGGGTACCCAGATACGCAGTATTTT
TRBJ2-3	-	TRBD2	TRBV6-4	CASSEQSGGAGTDTQYF	TGTGCCAGCAGTGAACAAAGCGGGGGGGCCGGCACAGATACGCAGTATTTT
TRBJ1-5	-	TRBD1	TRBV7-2	CASSPTPIRQGRQPRHF	TGTGCCAGCAGCCCTACCCCTATTCGACAGGGACGGCAGCCCCGGCATTTT
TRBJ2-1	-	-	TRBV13	CASSLFMRGGTRSNEQFF	TGTGCCAGCAGCTTATTTATGAGGGGGGGGACTCGAAGCAATGAGCAGTTCTTC
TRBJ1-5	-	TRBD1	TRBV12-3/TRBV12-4	CASSYGTGGVEWPQHF	TGTGCCAGCAGTTACGGGACAGGGGGTGTCGAATGGCCCCAGCATTTT
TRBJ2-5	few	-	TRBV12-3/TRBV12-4	CASSPYRAEETQYF	TGTGCCAGCAGTCCCTACAGGGCTGAAGAGACCCAGTACTTC
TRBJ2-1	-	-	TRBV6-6	CARAPGYEQFF	TGTGCCAGGGCCCCCGGCTACGAGCAGTTCTTC
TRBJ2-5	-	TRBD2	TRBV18	CTSSPGGQETQYF	TGTACCAGCTCACCGGGAGGGCAAGAGACCCAGTACTTC
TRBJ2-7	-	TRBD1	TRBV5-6	CASSWDSGDEQYF	TGTGCCAGCAGCTGGGACAGTGGCGACGAGCAGTACTTC
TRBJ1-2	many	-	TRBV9	CASSVGTMGGYTF	TGTGCCAGCAGCGTAGGGACGATGGGTGGCTACACCTTC
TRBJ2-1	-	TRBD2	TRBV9	CASSVSGIAGTSGSLYNEQFF	TGTGCCAGCAGCGTATCGGGGATAGCCGGGACTAGCGGGTCTTTATACAATGAGCAGTTCTTC
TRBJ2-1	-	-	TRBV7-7	CASSLGTHPPNEQFF	TGTGCCAGCAGCTTAGGGACGCACCCCCCCAATGAGCAGTTCTTC
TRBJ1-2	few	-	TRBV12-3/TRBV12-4	CASSRSGQLYGYTF	TGTGCCAGCAGCCGCTCTGGACAGCTCTATGGCTACACCTTC
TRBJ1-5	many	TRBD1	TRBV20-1	CSAKDEGGAIQPQHF	TGCAGTGCTAAGGATGAAGGGGGCGCGATTCAGCCCCAGCATTTT
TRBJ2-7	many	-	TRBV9	CASSVQGKDEQYF	TGTGCCAGCAGCGTACAGGGAAAGGACGAGCAGTACTTC
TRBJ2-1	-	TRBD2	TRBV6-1	CASSEAGKTSGGGNEQFF	TGTGCCAGCAGTGAAGCAGGGAAGACTAGCGGGGGTGGCAATGAGCAGTTCTTC
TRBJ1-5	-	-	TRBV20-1	CSARDLERGATQPQHF	TGCAGTGCTAGAGATCTAGAAAGGGGGGCAACGCAGCCCCAGCATTTT
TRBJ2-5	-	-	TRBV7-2	CASSSIQGGGEQYF	TGTGCCAGCAGCTCAATTCAGGGTGGCGGGGAGCAGTACTTC
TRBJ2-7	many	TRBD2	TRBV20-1	CSARGTSGGTSYKQYF	TGCAGTGCTAGAGGGACTAGCGGGGGGACATCCTACAAGCAGTACTTC